Presented here are 2 T cell receptor beta chains from one specimen sequenced in a study of T-cell reconstitution after alpha-beta-depleted transplantation in children (dated by TCRdb to 2016 to 2018). Libraries were prepared through PCR. The data were produced on an Illumina HiSeq 2500. TCR library preparation used molecular barcoding, with unique molecular identifiers applied to normalize quantification of the TCRbeta repertoire. TCRdb reprocessed the public reads (quality trimming at Q25 with fastp, clone calling with MiXCR) and kept in-frame beta chains. When rows share a CDR3 protein, they turn into one entry using the most common DNA and genes. In this sample the table shows fewer than 550,000 distinct CDR3 sequences, approximately 11% of which occur a single time. Nearly 5.5% of the sample lies in the top ten. The sample here was PBMCs from the stem cell graft donor, taken from the stem cell graft. Source of these receptors: a human donor who donated a stem cell graft to a child with acute myeloid leukemia.

The chain combines TRBV20-1 with TRBJ2-1; D is ambiguous. Germline V gene lookup returns CDR1 DFQATT and CDR2 SNEGSKA (reference sequence). This CDR3 spans 11 amino acids. The ends were cut back, 7 bases at V and 8 bases at J, with 12 bases in the middle. The CDR3 sequence is CSVIRVDEQFF. As DNA, the CDR3 is TGCAGTGTTATAAGGGTGGATGAGCAGTTCTTC.

This chain connects TRBV7-2 to TRBJ1-1; D uncertain. The CDR3 totals 15 residues. Per the germline V gene, CDR1 is SGHTA and CDR2 is FQGNSA. V dropped 1 base and J dropped 3 bases, with 12 bases sitting between them. The CDR3 loop is CASSLDQTRDTEAFF. For the CDR3, the DNA is TGTGCCAGCAGCTTAGACCAAACCAGAGACACTGAAGCTTTCTTT.